The 28 T cell receptor beta chains below all came from one sample that was sequenced in a study of blood T cell repertoires in COVID-19. Produced via immunoSEQ multiplex PCR; TCRdb's table is partial and in-frame only. Of under 55,000 clones listed, around four fifths were seen once; the top ten hold roughly 5.7%. Sequenced: peripheral blood. These receptors were obtained from a human donor in a cohort sampled during active COVID-19.

The chain employs TRBV4-3 and TRBJ2-7; a possible D gene is TRBD1 (5 bases). The V end was cut by 0 bases, the J end by 6 bases, with 12 bases between. The CDR3 loop spans 14 amino acids. The germline gives CDR1 LGHNA, CDR2 YSLEER. CDR3 coding DNA: TGCGCCAGCAGCCAAGAAAGGGGCGGTCGCGAGCAGTACTTC. Its translation: CASSQERGGREQYF.

J is TRBJ1-6 and V is TRBV6-6; 10 bases fit TRBD1. This CDR3 comprises 14 residues. J was trimmed by 7 bases and V by 5 bases; bases with no gene match: 2. Germline values: CDR1 MNHNY, CDR2 SVGAGI (reference sequence). DNA for the CDR3: TGTGCCAGCAGTCAGGACAGGGGGAATTCACCCCTCCACTTT. Protein product: CASSQDRGNSPLHF.

The rearrangement links TRBV9 to TRBJ2-3, with TRBD2 matching 9 bases. The CDR3 runs to 15 residues. V shed 0 bases and J 5 bases; nucleotides not matched to a gene: 4. The V gene's germline CDR1 is SGDLS and CDR2 YYNGEE. The CDR3 bases are TGTGCCAGCAGCGTAGTGGGACTAGCCGTAGATACGCAGTATTTT. Its translation: CASSVVGLAVDTQYF. Together with reference TRBV9 and TRBJ2-3, the CDR3 gives the full variable domain: DSGVTQTPKHLITATGQRVTLRCSPRSGDLSVYWYQQSLDQGLQFLIQYYNGEERAKGNILERFSAQQFPDLHSELNLSSLELGDSALYFCASSVVGLAVDTQYFGPGTRLTVL.

The CDR3 DNA is TGTGCCAGCAGTTCCGGATCAGGGGCCCGGGAGACCCAGTACTTC. This translates into CASSSGSGARETQYF. This chain uses TRBV6-6 with TRBJ2-5; a weak D match, TRBD1 (6 bases). CDR1 and CDR2 (germline): MNHNY, SVGAGI (reference sequence). The CDR3 loop spans 15 amino acids. V dropped 4 bases and J dropped 5 bases, with 17 bases sitting between them.

The V call is TRBV7-2, the J call TRBJ2-2, with 9 bases that match TRBD2. Germline V lookup: CDR1 SGHTA, CDR2 FQGNSA. The trim removed 6 bases at V and 4 bases at J, leaving 12 bases unmatched. CDR3 length: 17 amino acids. The CDR3 loop is CASRLFAGGQGTGELFF. For the CDR3, the DNA is TGTGCCAGCAGATTATTCGCGGGGGGGCAGGGCACCGGGGAGCTGTTTTTT.

The chain recombines TRBV6-5 with TRBJ1-1; 7 nucleotides align to TRBD1. Looked up from germline, CDR1 is MNHEY and CDR2 is SVGAGI. V shed 6 bases and J 4 bases; nucleotides not matched to a gene: 8. The CDR3 extends over 14 amino acids. CDR3 bases: TGTGCCAGCAGCTTACGTCCAGGGGGCACTGAAGCTTTCTTT. It yields the protein CASSLRPGGTEAFF.

The V call is TRBV4-3, the J call TRBJ2-1; D perhaps matches TRBD1 (5 bases). Germline-derived CDR1 and CDR2 are LGHNA and YSLEER. The CDR3 runs 15 residues. V was trimmed by 0 bases and J by 6 bases, leaving 12 bases between them. CDR3 loop: CASSQDGNRLNEQFF. The CDR3, as DNA: TGCGCCAGCAGCCAAGATGGGAACAGGCTCAATGAGCAGTTCTTC.

V and J are TRBV9 and TRBJ1-3; D unresolved. The germline V gene has CDR1 SGDLS and CDR2 YYNGEE. The V end lost 5 bases, the J end lost 7 bases, and 13 bases lay between the germline ends. CDR3 length equals 13 residues. This CDR3 reads CASSPGPENTIYF. DNA for the CDR3: TGTGCCAGCAGTCCTGGGCCTGAGAACACCATATATTTT.

A few counts support this clone. The V and J genes are TRBV19 and TRBJ1-5; D gene unclear. This CDR3 spans 13 amino acids. Trimming shortened V by 4 bases and J by 0 bases, and 4 bases separated the two germline ends. The V gene's germline CDR1 is LNHDA and CDR2 SQIVND (reference sequence). The CDR3 region has the DNA TGTGCCAGTAGTACCCATAGCAATCAGCCCCAGCATTTT. This encodes CASSTHSNQPQHF.

The chain combines TRBV30 with TRBJ2-1, with TRBD2 matching 16 bases. CDR3 length: 14 amino acids. Trimming at V came to 4 bases and at J to 9 bases, leaving 3 bases not matched to a gene. CDR1 GTSNPN and CDR2 SVGIG come from the germline V gene (reference sequence). CDR3 protein: CAWTGTSGGGEQFF. The CDR3 DNA sequence: TGTGCCTGGACCGGGACTAGCGGGGGGGGTGAGCAGTTCTTC.

CDR3 nucleotide sequence: TGCAGCGTTGAAGATCAGGCGGGCGGTGAGACCCAGTACTTC. It yields the protein CSVEDQAGGETQYF. The rearrangement joins TRBV29-1 to TRBJ2-5; tentatively, D is TRBD2 (5 bases). Germline CDR1 and CDR2: SQVTM and ANQGSEA. V lost 0 bases, J lost 5 bases, and 13 bases lay in between. This CDR3 has 14 amino acids.

V and J are TRBV9 and TRBJ2-1, with TRBD2 as a possible D gene (6 bases). The V and J ends lost 4 bases and 6 bases respectively, with 17 bases between them. The CDR3 totals 15 residues. In germline, CDR1 is SGDLS, CDR2 YYNGEE. In DNA form, the CDR3 reads TGTGCCAGCAGCCCCGCTCCCTGGGGAGGCAATGAGCAGTTCTTC. Translated, it gives CASSPAPWGGNEQFF.

The chain joins TRBV5-4 to TRBJ2-7, with TRBD1 identical over 7 bases. The CDR3 is 16 residues long. Per germline, CDR1 SGHNT and CDR2 YYREEE (reference sequence). The ends lost 0 bases at V and 2 bases at J; junction bases unmatched: 8. CDR3 sequence reads: CASSLGRGTLPYEQYF. CDR3 sequence (DNA): TGTGCCAGCAGCTTGGGCAGGGGGACACTCCCCTACGAGCAGTACTTC.

The chain links TRBV29-1 to TRBJ1-2; 11 bases line up with TRBD1. The CDR3 totals 12 residues. Germline CDR1 reads SQVTM; CDR2 reads ANQGSEA. Unmatched junction bases numbered 8, after V lost 7 bases and J lost 10 bases. Here the CDR3 DNA reads TGCAGCGCCGCTCCGGGACAGGGGGACTACACCTTC. Its protein is CSAAPGQGDYTF.

Comment on this clone: The same CDR3 is also encoded by other DNA sequences in this sample. This chain links TRBV4-3 with TRBJ1-2; D not certain. The CDR3 is 13 amino acids. The V gene lost 0 bases and the J gene lost 5 bases, with 7 bases spanning the gap. Germline V gene data show CDR1 as LGHNA and CDR2 as YSLEER. CDR3: CASSQEGGYGYTF. In DNA form, the CDR3 reads TGCGCCAGCAGCCAAGAAGGAGGGTATGGCTACACCTTC.

The CDR3 is CASSEPRTRGYYEQYF. The CDR3 nucleotides are TGTGCCAGCAGCGAACCCCGGACTAGGGGATACTACGAGCAGTACTTC. The chain links TRBV7-3 to TRBJ2-7, with TRBD2 matching over 7 bases. There are 16 residues in the CDR3. Germline CDR1 and CDR2: SGHTA and FQGTGA. V trimming: 5 bases; J trimming: 3 bases; junction bases outside the gene matches: 13.

DNA of the CDR3: TGTGCCAGCAGTGGTAGGGAGAACAGGGCCTCGGTGGATACGCAGTATTTT. It codes for CASSGRENRASVDTQYF. The J gene is TRBJ2-3, the V gene TRBV6-2 or TRBV6-3; possibly TRBD1 for D (6 bases). V lost 5 bases and J lost 6, with 24 bases in between. Germline assignment: CDR1 MNHEY and CDR2 SVGEGT. The CDR3 runs to 17 residues.

CDR3 protein: CAWSSPDRGYNSPLHF. The CDR3 coding sequence is TGTGCCTGGAGTTCACCCGACAGGGGCTATAATTCACCCCTCCACTTT. V is TRBV30 and J is TRBJ1-6, with 8 bases matching TRBD1. The CDR3 is 16 amino acids. After removal of 2 bases from V and 3 bases from J, the junction contained 6 bases not matched to a gene. Germline values: CDR1 GTSNPN, CDR2 SVGIG (reference sequence).

The genes are TRBV11-2 and TRBJ2-3; 10 nucleotides agree with TRBD2. From germline, CDR1 is SGHAT and CDR2 FQNNGV. This CDR3 has 14 amino acids. With V trimmed by 8 bases and J by 11 bases, 13 bases remained unmatched. The CDR3 DNA reads TGTGCCAGCTACTTACCGGGACTAGCGTCCAGGCAGTATTTT. Translation gives CASYLPGLASRQYF.

V is TRBV6-2 or TRBV6-3 and J is TRBJ1-5; D is perhaps TRBD1 (5 bases). This CDR3 is 15 amino acids long. Between the trimmed V and J ends, which lost 6 bases and 4 bases, there was a span of 16 bases. Germline-derived CDR1 and CDR2 are MNHEY and SVGEGT. In DNA form, the CDR3 reads TGTGCCAGCAGCTTTCAAGCGGGGCGAAATCAGCCCCAGCATTTT. Protein sequence: CASSFQAGRNQPQHF.

This chain joins TRBV7-8 and TRBJ2-7, with 8 bases aligning to TRBD1. The junction had 8 bases not matched to a gene; V was cut back by 5 bases and J by 5 bases. The CDR3 consists of 14 residues. Looked up from germline, CDR1 is SGHVS and CDR2 is FQNEAQ. CDR3 sequence: CASSPIQGVNEQYF. The DNA for the CDR3 is TGTGCCAGCAGCCCCATACAGGGGGTGAACGAGCAGTACTTC.

The J gene is TRBJ2-1, the V gene TRBV6-4; 12 nucleotides line up with TRBD1. Germline V CDR1 and CDR2: MRHNA, SNTAGT. The CDR3 totals 15 residues. With V trimmed by 6 bases and J by 7 bases, 7 bases remained unmatched. Written as DNA, the CDR3 is TGTGCCAGCAGCGAACCGGGACAGGGGGCTAATGAGCAGTTCTTC. Protein product: CASSEPGQGANEQFF.

The chain has TRBV7-2 and TRBJ1-6; 11 bases map to TRBD1. V shed 4 bases and J 9 bases; nucleotides not matched to a gene: 5. CDR1 is SGHTA, CDR2 FQGNSA, per germline. This CDR3 is built from 15 residues. The CDR3 region is CASSWVGQGVSPLHF. The CDR3 nucleotides are TGTGCCAGCAGCTGGGTGGGACAGGGGGTTTCACCCCTCCACTTT.

V gene TRBV15 combines with J gene TRBJ1-5; TRBD1 aligns across 8 bases. Per the germline V gene, CDR1 is LNHNV and CDR2 is YYDKDF (reference sequence). This CDR3 is built from 15 residues. V was pared by 4 bases and J by 7 bases, with 9 bases of the junction left unmatched. The CDR3 nucleotides read TGTGCCACCAGCATGGGACAGGCGGAACGACAGCCCCAGCATTTT. This translates into CATSMGQAERQPQHF.

The chain couples TRBV9 to TRBJ2-3; 7 bases are shared with TRBD2. Germline CDR1 SGDLS, CDR2 YYNGEE. V shed 3 bases and J 0 bases; nucleotides not matched to a gene: 4. CDR3 length equals 15 residues. The CDR3 sequence is CASSERGVSTDTQYF. CDR3 nucleotides: TGTGCCAGCAGCGAGCGGGGCGTAAGCACAGATACGCAGTATTTT.

This chain connects TRBV4-3 to TRBJ1-5, with TRBD1 as a possible D gene (5 bases). Germline V gene lookup returns CDR1 LGHNA and CDR2 YSLEER. With 0 bases removed from V and 3 bases from J, the gap between germline ends came to 9 bases. This CDR3 spans 15 amino acids. In DNA form, the CDR3 reads TGCGCCAGCAGCCAAGAGGTAGGGGTCAATCAGCCCCAGCATTTT. It codes for CASSQEVGVNQPQHF.

The sample holds a few counts of this clone. The gene calls are TRBV6-5 and TRBJ2-1; 10 positions match TRBD2. The CDR3 is made up of 15 amino acids. Germline values: CDR1 MNHEY, CDR2 SVGAGI. After removal of 5 bases from V and 3 bases from J, the junction contained 4 bases not matched to a gene. The CDR3: CASSPGLAFYNEQFF. The CDR3 nucleotides are TGTGCCAGCAGTCCGGGACTAGCGTTCTACAATGAGCAGTTCTTC.

The chain employs TRBV9 and TRBJ2-1; 10 nucleotides align to TRBD2. J gave up 3 bases and V 3 bases, and 6 bases lay outside the gene matches. This CDR3 has 16 residues. Germline CDR1 is SGDLS and CDR2 is YYNGEE. CDR3 coding DNA: TGTGCCAGCAGCGGACCACAGCGGGGGGGCTACAATGAGCAGTTCTTC. Its protein is CASSGPQRGGYNEQFF.